This T cell receptor beta chain was retrieved from a study of response to subunit inactivated influenza vaccine. Findings and caveats of the study: T cells newly recruited by each seasonal influenza vaccination are few, the authors suggested.

CDR3 length: 14 amino acids. CDR1 is SGHTA and CDR2 is FQGTGA in the germline V gene. V shed 5 bases, J shed 0 bases, and the junction held 3 bases outside the gene matches. Worth noting for this clonotype: Antigen specificity is unknown.

TCRdb analysed the RT-PCR reads with MiXCR anew, one entry per CDR3 protein. Here the sample spans around 760,000 distinct CDR3 sequences, about 15% being singletons. J is TRBJ1-1 and V is TRBV7-3; 7 nucleotides match TRBD1. This receptor was identified in a man over 45 who received an inactivated influenza vaccine. This specimen consisted of PBMCs from blood, obtained 14 to 15 days before vaccination. The CDR3 nucleotides read TGTGCCAGCAGCCGAGGGGGCGTGAACACTGAAGCTTTCTTT. Its protein is CASSRGGVNTEAFF.